This entry describes one TCR beta chain. Its antigen is unknown. The input lacks base qualities; no much larger clone sits a single base away. The sample originates from a study of control samples from healthy donors and cancer patients (TCRdb year 2020). The library was made by the immunoSEQ multiplex PCR assay. Entries here come from immuneACCESS through TCRdb and include only in-frame sequences with V and J called. Some clones fail to appear in such tables; in the studies checked, an unresolved V gene covers under half of the shortfall, and the cause of the remainder is unknown. The sample table holds under 75,000 clones, of which approximately 85% were seen once. About 5% of the sample belongs to the ten largest clones. According to the germline V gene (reference sequence), CDR1 reads SEHNR and CDR2 reads FQNEAQ. V is cut by 8 bases and J by 10 bases, and the space between the germline ends is 14 bases. Including the terminal cysteine and phenylalanine, the CDR3 comprises 11 residues. Here the CDR3 DNA is all that survives: 33 bases in frame from base 1.

The sample was blood. The chain links TRBV7-9 with TRBJ1-2; the D gene lacks a confident call. The clonotype originates from a man aged 40-55 years in good health. CDR3 sequence: CASATGRDYTF. The DNA sequence is TGTGCCAGCGCTACCGGGCGGGACTACACCTTC.